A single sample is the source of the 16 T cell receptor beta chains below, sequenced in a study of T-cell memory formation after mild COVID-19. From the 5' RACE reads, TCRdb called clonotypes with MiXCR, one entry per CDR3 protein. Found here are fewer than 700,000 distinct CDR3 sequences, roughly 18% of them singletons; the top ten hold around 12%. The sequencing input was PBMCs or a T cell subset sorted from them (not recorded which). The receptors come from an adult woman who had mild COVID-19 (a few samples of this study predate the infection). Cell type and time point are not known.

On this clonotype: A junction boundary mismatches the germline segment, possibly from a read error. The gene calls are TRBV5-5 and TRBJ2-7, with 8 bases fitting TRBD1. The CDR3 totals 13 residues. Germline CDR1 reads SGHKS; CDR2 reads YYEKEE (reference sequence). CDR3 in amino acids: CASSWLTGTGGVF. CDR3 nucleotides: TGTGCCAGCAGCTGGTTAACCGGGACAGGAGGGGTCTTC.

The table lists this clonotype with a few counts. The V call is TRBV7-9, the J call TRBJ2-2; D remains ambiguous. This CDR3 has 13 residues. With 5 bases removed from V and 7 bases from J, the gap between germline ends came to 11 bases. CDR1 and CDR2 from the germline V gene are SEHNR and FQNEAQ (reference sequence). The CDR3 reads CASSLVVGGELFF. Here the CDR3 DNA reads TGTGCCAGCAGCCTCGTTGTGGGCGGGGAGCTGTTTTTT.

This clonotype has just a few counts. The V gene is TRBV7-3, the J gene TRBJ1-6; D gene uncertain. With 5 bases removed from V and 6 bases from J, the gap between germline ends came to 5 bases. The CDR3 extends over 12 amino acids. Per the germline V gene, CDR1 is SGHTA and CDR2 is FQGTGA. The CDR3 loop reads CASSHLNSPLHF. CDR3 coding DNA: TGTGCCAGCAGCCACCTTAATTCACCCCTCCACTTT.

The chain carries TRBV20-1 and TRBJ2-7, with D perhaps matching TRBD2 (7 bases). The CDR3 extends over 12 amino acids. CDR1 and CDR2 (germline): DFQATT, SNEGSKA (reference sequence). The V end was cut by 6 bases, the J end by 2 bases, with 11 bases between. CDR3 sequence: CSAGGVAYEQYF. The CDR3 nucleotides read TGCAGTGCAGGGGGGGTAGCCTACGAGCAGTACTTC.

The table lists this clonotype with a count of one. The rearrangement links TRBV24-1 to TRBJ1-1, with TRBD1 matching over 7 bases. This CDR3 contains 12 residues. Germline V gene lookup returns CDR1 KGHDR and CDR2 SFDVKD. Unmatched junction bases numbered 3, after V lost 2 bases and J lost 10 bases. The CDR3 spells CATSDWGQPAFF. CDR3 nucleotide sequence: TGTGCCACCAGTGATTGGGGACAGCCAGCTTTCTTT.

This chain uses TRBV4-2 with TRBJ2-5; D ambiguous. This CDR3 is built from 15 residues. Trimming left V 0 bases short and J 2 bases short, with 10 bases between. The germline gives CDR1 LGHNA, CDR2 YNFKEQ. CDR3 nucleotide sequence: TGTGCCAGCAGCCAAGAACCCGGGCCTCAAGAGACCCAGTACTTC. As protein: CASSQEPGPQETQYF.

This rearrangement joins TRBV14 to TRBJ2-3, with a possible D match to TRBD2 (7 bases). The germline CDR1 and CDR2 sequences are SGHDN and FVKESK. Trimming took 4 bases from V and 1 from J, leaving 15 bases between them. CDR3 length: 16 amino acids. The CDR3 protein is CASSPALGGGTDTQYF. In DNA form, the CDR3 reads TGTGCCAGCAGCCCCGCTTTAGGGGGGGGCACAGATACGCAGTATTTT.

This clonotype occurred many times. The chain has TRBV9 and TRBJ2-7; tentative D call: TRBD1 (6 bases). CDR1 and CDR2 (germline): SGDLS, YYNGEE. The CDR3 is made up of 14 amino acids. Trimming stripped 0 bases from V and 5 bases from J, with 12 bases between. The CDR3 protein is CASSVGSQGNEQYF. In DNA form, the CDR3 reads TGTGCCAGCAGCGTAGGGTCACAGGGAAACGAGCAGTACTTC.

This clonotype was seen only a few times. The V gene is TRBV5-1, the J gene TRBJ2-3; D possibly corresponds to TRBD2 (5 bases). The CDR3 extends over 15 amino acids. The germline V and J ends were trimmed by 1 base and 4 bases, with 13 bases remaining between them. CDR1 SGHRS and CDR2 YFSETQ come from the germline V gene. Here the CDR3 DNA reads TGCGCCAGCAGCTTGCAGGTTGAGGGAGCAGATACGCAGTATTTT. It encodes CASSLQVEGADTQYF.

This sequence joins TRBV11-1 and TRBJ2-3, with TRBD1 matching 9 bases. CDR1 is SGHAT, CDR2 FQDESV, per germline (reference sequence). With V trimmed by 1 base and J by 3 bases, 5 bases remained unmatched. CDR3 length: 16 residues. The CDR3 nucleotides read TGTGCCAGCAGCTTAGGGGACAGGGCCATTACAGATACGCAGTATTTT. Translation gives CASSLGDRAITDTQYF.

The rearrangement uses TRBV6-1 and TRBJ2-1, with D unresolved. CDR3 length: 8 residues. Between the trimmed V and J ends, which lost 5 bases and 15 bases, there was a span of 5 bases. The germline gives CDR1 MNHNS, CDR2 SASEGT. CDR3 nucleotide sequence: TGTGCCAGCAGTAGGGCGTTCTTC. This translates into CASSRAFF.

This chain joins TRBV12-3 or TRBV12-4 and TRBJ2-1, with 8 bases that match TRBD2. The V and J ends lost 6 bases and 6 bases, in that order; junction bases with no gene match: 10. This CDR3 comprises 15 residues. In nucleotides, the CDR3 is TGTGCCAGCAGCTCGAGCGGGAGCTTTTTCAATGAGCAGTTCTTC. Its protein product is CASSSSGSFFNEQFF.

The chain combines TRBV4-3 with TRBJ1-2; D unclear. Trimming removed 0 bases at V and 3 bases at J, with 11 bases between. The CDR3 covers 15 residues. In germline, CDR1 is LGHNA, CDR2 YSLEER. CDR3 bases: TGCGCCAGCAGCCAAGATTGGTCGGGCCACTATGGCTACACCTTC. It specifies CASSQDWSGHYGYTF.

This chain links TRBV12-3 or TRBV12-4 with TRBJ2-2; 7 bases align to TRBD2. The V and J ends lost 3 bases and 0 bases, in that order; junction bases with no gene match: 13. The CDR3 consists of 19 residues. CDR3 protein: CASSFSGIAGLANTGELFF. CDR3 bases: TGTGCCAGCAGTTTTTCGGGGATAGCGGGCCTCGCGAACACCGGGGAGCTGTTTTTT.

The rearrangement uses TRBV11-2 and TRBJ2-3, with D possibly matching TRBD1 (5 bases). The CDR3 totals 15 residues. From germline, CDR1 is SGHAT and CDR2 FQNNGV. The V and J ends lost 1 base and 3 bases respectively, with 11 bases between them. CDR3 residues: CASSLAGSRTDTQYF. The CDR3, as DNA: TGTGCCAGCAGCTTAGCAGGGTCTCGGACAGATACGCAGTATTTT.

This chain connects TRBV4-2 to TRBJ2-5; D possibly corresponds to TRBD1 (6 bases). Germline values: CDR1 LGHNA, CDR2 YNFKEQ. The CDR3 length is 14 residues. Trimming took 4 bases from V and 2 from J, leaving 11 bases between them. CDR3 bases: TGTGCCAGCAGCCGCCCGGACAGACAAGAGACCCAGTACTTC. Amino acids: CASSRPDRQETQYF.